The rows below give T cell receptor beta chains drawn from one sample of a study of T cell responses to AZD1222 COVID-19 vaccine. Clones were sequenced by immunoSEQ multiplex PCR, and TCRdb holds only the in-frame ones, with some missing. This table has roughly 160,000 clones, about 90% appearing once. The starting material was peripheral blood, obtained on day 0 of AZD1222 vaccination. These receptors were collected from an adult in good health. Both conserved end residues are part of each CDR3. D genes are given only for firm matches.

V gene	J gene	D gene	CDR3 protein	CDR3 DNA
TRBV6-6	TRBJ1-3	.	CASSTVSQGAGNTIYF	TGTGCCAGCAGTACCGTCTCACAGGGTGCTGGAAACACCATATATTTT
TRBV7-3	TRBJ1-2	.	CASSLTGRDGYTF	TGTGCCAGCAGCCTTACAGGGAGGGATGGCTACACCTTC
TRBV23-1	TRBJ1-5	.	CASSRRSLSNQPQHF	TGCGCCAGCAGTCGTAGGTCGCTTAGCAATCAGCCCCAGCATTTT
TRBV7-9	TRBJ2-7	.	CASSLAAGQGNYEQYF	TGTGCCAGCAGCTTAGCCGCTGGGCAGGGTAACTACGAGCAGTACTTC
TRBV4-2	TRBJ1-1	TRBD1	CASSQTIDRAKNTEAFF	TGTGCCAGCAGCCAAACCATCGACAGGGCTAAGAACACTGAAGCTTTCTTT
TRBV7-8	TRBJ2-2	TRBD1	CASSFGTGPEGELFF	TGTGCCAGCAGCTTTGGGACAGGGCCTGAGGGGGAGCTGTTTTTT
TRBV19	TRBJ2-3	.	CATIGRTDTQYF	TGTGCCACCATCGGGCGTACAGATACGCAGTATTTT
TRBV21-1	TRBJ2-1	.	CASSKVSGSGSHVEQFF	TGTGCCAGCAGCAAAGTAAGTGGGAGCGGGAGTCACGTTGAGCAGTTCTTC
TRBV10-3	TRBJ1-5	.	CAIRGAGQPQHF	TGTGCCATCAGGGGCGCTGGTCAGCCCCAGCATTTT
TRBV19	TRBJ2-3	.	CASSIGDDTDTQYF	TGTGCCAGTAGTATCGGGGACGACACAGATACGCAGTATTTT
TRBV30	TRBJ1-4	.	CAWRGPIKGNEKLFF	TGTGCCTGGAGGGGGCCAATCAAAGGGAATGAAAAACTGTTTTTT
TRBV5-4	TRBJ2-2	.	CASSLIGGNTGELFF	TGTGCCAGCAGCTTGATCGGCGGGAACACCGGGGAGCTGTTTTTT
TRBV27	TRBJ2-7	.	CASSLRGDARYEQYF	TGTGCCAGCAGTTTACGTGGTGACGCCAGGTACGAGCAGTACTTC
TRBV5-1	TRBJ2-2	.	CASSTDRNTGELFF	TGCGCCAGCAGCACGGACAGGAACACCGGGGAGCTGTTTTTT
TRBV19	TRBJ1-2	TRBD1	CASSFLGQAGSGGYTF	TGTGCCAGTAGTTTCCTCGGACAGGCCGGGTCTGGAGGCTACACCTTC
TRBV28	TRBJ2-7	TRBD2	CASRPTSGGTYEQYF	TGTGCCAGCAGGCCGACTAGCGGGGGAACGTACGAGCAGTACTTC
TRBV9	TRBJ2-7	.	CASSDLVGEQYF	TGTGCCAGCAGCGACCTCGTGGGAGAGCAGTACTTC
TRBV6-6	TRBJ1-1	TRBD1	CASSSTGGGEAFF	TGTGCCAGCAGTTCCACAGGGGGTGGTGAAGCTTTCTTT
TRBV6-5	TRBJ1-5	.	CASTPLGGREPQHF	TGTGCCAGCACCCCCTTGGGGGGACGGGAACCCCAGCATTTT
TRBV27	TRBJ1-3	.	CASSPRTGNTIYF	TGTGCCAGCAGCCCCCGCACCGGAAACACCATATATTTT
TRBV7-8	TRBJ2-5	.	CASSHEGAQYF	TGTGCCAGCAGCCATGAGGGGGCCCAGTACTTC
TRBV4-3	TRBJ2-2	.	CASSQEARKSGELFF	TGCGCCAGCAGCCAAGAAGCCAGGAAGTCGGGGGAGCTGTTTTTT